This record concerns one T cell receptor (beta chain) sequence. What it recognizes is unknown. The sample is drawn from a study of radiotherapy plus CTLA-4 blockade in lung cancer. At the level of the study: For about 18% of patients, objective responses occurred, and roughly 30% had disease control.

The method was immunoSEQ multiplex PCR; TCRdb's version includes in-frame clones alone and lacks a portion of them. The repertoire consists of roughly 93,000 clones, with 80% to 85% occurring once and the leading ten covering 3% to 4%. Study outcomes and limitations: Response was reportedly best predicted by early blood T cell clone dynamics, with interferon-beta.

In germline, CDR1 is SGHTA, CDR2 FQGNSA. The CDR3 has 13 amino acids. The V and J ends lost 5 bases and 4 bases respectively, with 12 bases between them. This sequence was found in a human donor with non-small cell lung cancer who had a partial response to radiotherapy plus ipilimumab. The V call is TRBV7-2, the J call TRBJ2-7; no firm D call. The sequencing here drew on peripheral blood, taken from a patient treated with radiotherapy plus ipilimumab. The CDR3 region is CASSTKVRYEQYF. In DNA, the CDR3 is TGTGCCAGCAGCACGAAGGTGAGGTACGAGCAGTACTTC.